These 30 T cell receptor beta chains were all obtained from the same sample, sequenced in a study of blood T cell repertoires in COVID-19. Generated by immunoSEQ multiplex PCR, the TCRdb table keeps only in-frame clones and is missing some. The data hold around 370,000 clones, with 88% observed a single time. Sequencing was carried out using PBMCs or T cells enriched from blood (not recorded which). The receptors come from a woman aged 18 to 35 who had recovered from COVID-19.

This chain connects TRBV12-5 to TRBJ2-1; D unclear. V was cut by 4 bases and J by 4 bases, with 14 bases left in between. The germline V gene has CDR1 LGHNT and CDR2 FRNRAP. The CDR3 runs to 15 residues. The CDR3 nucleotides read TGTGCTAGTGGTTCGCAGGAAACCTTTTACAATGAGCAGTTCTTC. Protein: CASGSQETFYNEQFF.

J is TRBJ2-3 and V is TRBV20-1; 9 bases align to TRBD2. V lost 3 bases to trimming and J lost 3 bases; unmatched junction nucleotides: 1. Germline lookup yields CDR1 DFQATT and CDR2 SNEGSKA (reference sequence). The CDR3 is made up of 13 amino acids. This CDR3 is CSASLAGTDTQYF. The CDR3 coding sequence is TGCAGTGCTAGTCTAGCGGGGACAGATACGCAGTATTTT.

The CDR3 loop reads CASSAAGELNNEQFF. The CDR3 DNA reads TGTGCCAGCAGCGCAGCGGGGGAGTTGAACAATGAGCAGTTCTTC. The chain combines TRBV11-3 with TRBJ2-1, with TRBD2 identical over 8 bases. This CDR3 comprises 15 residues. The trim removed 5 bases at V and 5 bases at J, leaving 8 bases unmatched. CDR1 and CDR2 from the germline V gene are SGHNT and YENEEA.

CDR3 coding DNA: TGTGCCAGCAGACGGACTAGCAGCACTGAAGCTTTCTTT. Its protein is CASRRTSSTEAFF. The chain is built from TRBV7-3 and TRBJ1-1; no reliable D call. Germline V lookup: CDR1 SGHTA, CDR2 FQGTGA. V was clipped by 6 bases and J by 4 bases, with 12 bases between them. The CDR3 sequence is 13 residues long.

This sequence joins TRBV11-2 and TRBJ1-5; 10 bases line up with TRBD1. The junction had 2 bases not matched to a gene; V was cut back by 4 bases and J by 5 bases. The germline V gene encodes CDR1 SGHAT and CDR2 FQNNGV. This CDR3 is 14 amino acids long. DNA for the CDR3: TGTGCCAGCAGCTCCGGACAGGGGGATCAGCCCCAGCATTTT. Its protein product is CASSSGQGDQPQHF.

V is TRBV2 and J is TRBJ1-5, with TRBD1 matching 8 bases. Germline CDR1 SNHLY, CDR2 FYNNEI. Trimming took 3 bases from V and 2 from J; bases not matched to a gene: 12. CDR3 length equals 18 residues. Written as DNA, the CDR3 is TGTGCCAGCAGTGACGCCGGGCTAGGACAGGGCGGCAATCAGCCCCAGCATTTT. The encoded protein is CASSDAGLGQGGNQPQHF.

This clone came up a few times. The gene calls are TRBV11-1 and TRBJ1-1; the D gene is possibly TRBD1 (5 bases). Germline lookup yields CDR1 SGHAT and CDR2 FQDESV (reference sequence). This CDR3 has 16 residues. The V gene lost 3 bases and the J gene lost 4 bases, with 18 bases spanning the gap. This chain's CDR3 is CASSFAYGAGGTEAFF. The CDR3, as DNA: TGTGCCAGCAGCTTCGCCTACGGTGCCGGGGGCACTGAAGCTTTCTTT.

The rearrangement links TRBV4-2 to TRBJ2-1; 11 bases are a match to TRBD2. This CDR3 contains 16 residues. J gave up 9 bases and V 1 base, and 8 bases lay outside the gene matches. Germline lookup yields CDR1 LGHNA and CDR2 YNFKEQ. The CDR3 loop reads CASSQVAGGAVSEQFF. DNA for the CDR3: TGTGCCAGCAGCCAAGTAGCGGGGGGGGCTGTTAGTGAGCAGTTCTTC.

The chain uses TRBV3-1 (or the pseudogene TRBV3-2) and TRBJ1-1; 7 bases are a match to TRBD1. The CDR3 runs to 14 residues. The junction had 9 bases not matched to a gene; V was cut back by 1 base and J by 10 bases. Germline V gene data show CDR1 as LGHDT and CDR2 as YNNKEL (reference sequence). The CDR3 sequence: CASSQGGQTRRAFF. CDR3 DNA sequence: TGTGCCAGCAGCCAAGGGGGACAGACAAGGAGAGCTTTCTTT.

A single count supports this clone. The chain couples TRBV4-2 to TRBJ1-2; 7 bases agree with TRBD1. CDR3 length equals 15 residues. The germline CDR1 and CDR2 sequences are LGHNA and YNFKEQ. V shed 0 bases, J shed 1 base, and the junction held 2 bases outside the gene matches. The DNA for the CDR3 is TGTGCCAGCAGCCAAGACCGGGACAGTAACTATGGCTACACCTTC. It translates to CASSQDRDSNYGYTF.

The chain combines TRBV7-9 with TRBJ1-6, with 11 bases lining up with TRBD1. Looked up from germline, CDR1 is SEHNR and CDR2 is FQNEAQ (reference sequence). Trimming cost V 1 base and J 0 bases; bases outside gene matches: 5. This CDR3 comprises 19 residues. This CDR3 reads CASSLGGQGAYSYNSPLHF. Written as DNA, the CDR3 is TGTGCCAGCAGCTTAGGCGGACAGGGGGCTTACTCCTATAATTCACCCCTCCACTTT.

The genes are TRBV24-1 and TRBJ1-2; 10 bases are shared with TRBD1. CDR1 is KGHDR and CDR2 is SFDVKD in the germline V gene. CDR3 size: 15 residues. The junction had 4 bases not matched to a gene; V was cut back by 7 bases and J by 0 bases. CDR3 amino acids: CATRGTGAPNYGYTF. CDR3 nucleotides: TGTGCCACCAGGGGGACAGGGGCCCCTAACTATGGCTACACCTTC.

V usage is TRBV9 and J usage is TRBJ1-2, with TRBD1 matching over 9 bases. V gave up 4 bases and J gave up 4 bases; unmatched junction bases: 5. The CDR3 spans 14 residues. Looked up from germline, CDR1 is SGDLS and CDR2 is YYNGEE. The CDR3, as DNA: TGTGCCAGCAGCCCCCGACAGGGGGTCTATGGCTACACCTTC. Translated: CASSPRQGVYGYTF.

This clone was observed once. Other DNA sequences of this sample code for an identical CDR3. CDR3: CASSPGQGAYEQYF. CDR3 bases: TGTGCCAGCAGCCCAGGACAGGGGGCCTACGAGCAGTACTTC. The J gene is TRBJ2-7, the V gene TRBV7-3; 10 bases are a match to TRBD1. The germline CDR1 and CDR2 sequences are SGHTA and FQGTGA. V dropped 5 bases and J dropped 2; count of bases not matched to a gene: 3. The CDR3 is 14 residues long.

V usage is TRBV6-5 and J usage is TRBJ1-1; no clear D gene. In germline, CDR1 is MNHEY, CDR2 SVGAGI. This CDR3 comprises 13 residues. Trimming removed 8 bases at V and 0 bases at J, with 10 bases between. CDR3 sequence reads: CASFWQMNTEAFF. The CDR3 DNA sequence: TGTGCCAGCTTCTGGCAGATGAACACTGAAGCTTTCTTT.

The gene calls are TRBV12-3 or TRBV12-4 and TRBJ2-2; a weak D match, TRBD1 (5 bases). CDR3 length: 12 amino acids. CDR3 loop: CATLRGTGELFF. As DNA, the CDR3 is TGTGCTACTTTAAGGGGAACCGGGGAGCTGTTTTTT.

This clone is a singleton in its sample. This rearrangement joins TRBV3-1 (or the pseudogene TRBV3-2) to TRBJ2-7; D is perhaps TRBD2 (6 bases). Per the germline V gene, CDR1 is LGHDT and CDR2 is YNNKEL (reference sequence). There are 16 residues in the CDR3. Trimming shortened V by 1 base and J by 5 bases, and 18 bases separated the two germline ends. The DNA of the CDR3 is TGTGCCAGCAGCCAAGTCGTACGGAGTGGCGGGGACGAGCAGTACTTC. Protein: CASSQVVRSGGDEQYF.

The rearrangement joins TRBV7-2 to TRBJ1-1, with a weak D call TRBD1 (6 bases). The V end lost 6 bases, the J end lost 1 base, and 15 bases lay between the germline ends. The CDR3 sequence is 15 residues long. Germline V gene lookup returns CDR1 SGHTA and CDR2 FQGNSA. CDR3 bases: TGTGCCAGCAGGCCTACCGGACAGCCGAACACTGAAGCTTTCTTT. This translates into CASRPTGQPNTEAFF. The variable domain in full, completed from reference TRBV7-2 and TRBJ1-1, reads GAGVSQSPSNKVTEKGKDVELRCDPISGHTALYWYRQSLGQGLEFLIYFQGNSAPDKSGLPSDRFSAERTGGSVSTLTIQRTQQEDSAVYLCASRPTGQPNTEAFFGQGTRLTVV.

The count of this clone is one. This chain uses TRBV4-1 with TRBJ2-5; D is unresolved. The germline gives CDR1 MGHRA, CDR2 YSYEKL. Between the trimmed V and J ends, which lost 6 bases and 1 base, there was a span of 9 bases. CDR3 size: 13 residues. This CDR3 reads CASRKAIQETQYF. The CDR3 coding sequence is TGCGCCAGCAGAAAAGCGATCCAAGAGACCCAGTACTTC.

This chain's CDR3 is CASIWSSGNTIYF. The CDR3 bases are TGTGCCAGCATATGGAGCTCTGGAAACACCATATATTTT. This chain connects TRBV2 to TRBJ1-3; D not certain. This CDR3 has 13 amino acids. Germline V CDR1 and CDR2: SNHLY, FYNNEI. Trimming stripped 7 bases from V and 0 bases from J, with 7 bases between.

The gene calls are TRBV24-1 and TRBJ1-2, with 8 nucleotides matching TRBD1. The trim removed 1 base at V and 4 bases at J, leaving 4 bases unmatched. CDR1 KGHDR and CDR2 SFDVKD come from the germline V gene. This CDR3 has 15 residues. This chain's CDR3 is CATSDFSGGSYGYTF. CDR3 sequence (DNA): TGTGCCACCAGTGATTTCTCAGGGGGCAGCTATGGCTACACCTTC.

The chain has TRBV15 and TRBJ1-1; weak D call: TRBD1 (5 bases). Looked up from germline, CDR1 is LNHNV and CDR2 is YYDKDF (reference sequence). Trimming stripped 3 bases from V and 1 base from J, with 9 bases between. The CDR3 has 14 amino acids. CDR3 region: CATSSLTGNTEAFF. CDR3 coding DNA: TGTGCCACCAGCAGCCTCACAGGGAACACTGAAGCTTTCTTT.

This sequence joins TRBV10-2 and TRBJ1-1; D gene uncertain. The CDR3 contains 13 residues. V was clipped by 2 bases and J by 7 bases, with 11 bases between them. CDR1 is WSHSY, CDR2 SAAADI, per germline. The CDR3 loop is CASSEREAYEAFF. CDR3 coding DNA: TGCGCCAGCAGTGAGAGGGAGGCATATGAAGCTTTCTTT.

J is TRBJ2-1 and V is TRBV21-1; the table's TRBD2 call for D was not verified on the DNA. TRBV21-1 is a pseudogene. The CDR3 runs to 17 residues. For the CDR3, the DNA is TGTGCCAGCAGCAAAGAGGACGTAGGGAGGGGTATGGATGAGCAGTTCTTC. This codes for CASSKEDVGRGMDEQFF.

The CDR3 coding sequence is TGTGCCAGCAGCCTCTCCACAGGAATTAGGTACGAGCAGTACTTC. As protein: CASSLSTGIRYEQYF. This rearrangement joins TRBV11-2 to TRBJ2-7; D is possibly TRBD1 (5 bases). The V gene lost 5 bases and the J gene lost 4 bases, with 18 bases spanning the gap. From germline, CDR1 is SGHAT and CDR2 FQNNGV. The CDR3 has 15 amino acids.

The CDR3, as DNA: TGTGCCAGCAGCCCTATCCCTGGACTAGCGGGGGATACAGATACGCAGTATTTT. It is translated as CASSPIPGLAGDTDTQYF. This rearrangement joins TRBV9 to TRBJ2-3, with 13 bases lining up with TRBD2. CDR1 is SGDLS and CDR2 is YYNGEE in the germline V gene. The CDR3 totals 18 residues. After removal of 4 bases from V and 3 bases from J, the junction contained 11 bases not matched to a gene.

The rearrangement uses TRBV2 and TRBJ2-2, with 9 bases aligning to TRBD1. Germline loops: CDR1 SNHLY, CDR2 FYNNEI. CDR3 length equals 14 residues. The V segment lost 10 bases and the J segment 2 bases; nucleotides outside the gene matches: 5. The CDR3 DNA is TGTGCCACGCCGGGACAGGGTAACACCGGGGAGCTGTTTTTT. As protein: CATPGQGNTGELFF.

The table lists this clone with a count of one. The rearrangement links TRBV15 to TRBJ2-6, with TRBD1 matching 7 bases. Trimming removed 3 bases from V and 0 bases from J; junction bases left unmatched: 11. The CDR3 is 19 residues long. Germline CDR1 is LNHNV and CDR2 is YYDKDF (reference sequence). The CDR3 sequence is CATSSATGAVPSGANVLTF. The CDR3 nucleotides read TGTGCCACCAGCAGCGCAACAGGGGCCGTACCCTCTGGGGCCAACGTCCTGACTTTC.

Here the CDR3 reads CASRFSGTGDFNYGYTF. The CDR3 nucleotides are TGTGCCAGCAGATTCTCCGGGACAGGGGATTTTAACTATGGCTACACCTTC. The V gene is TRBV5-5, the J gene TRBJ1-2; 10 nucleotides line up with TRBD1. From germline, CDR1 is SGHKS and CDR2 YYEKEE (reference sequence). The V and J ends lost 5 bases and 1 base, in that order; junction bases with no gene match: 11. This CDR3 contains 17 residues.

This chain uses TRBV30 with TRBJ1-1; 7 nucleotides match TRBD1. J gave up 4 bases and V 2 bases, and 10 bases lay outside the gene matches. Germline CDR1 is GTSNPN and CDR2 is SVGIG (reference sequence). This CDR3 has 15 residues. Written as DNA, the CDR3 is TGTGCCTGGAGTAATCTCCGGGACAGCGTCACTGAAGCTTTCTTT. It codes for CAWSNLRDSVTEAFF.